Listed below are T cell receptor beta chains from one sample, sequenced in a study of T cells in Graves' hyperthyroidism and ophthalmopathy. Each CDR3 protein gets one entry after TCRdb re-called the multiplex PCR reads with MiXCR. Seen here are approximately 530,000 distinct CDR3 sequences, approximately 15% observed once, and the top ten hold around a sixth. The sequenced sample was blood. These receptors were taken from a woman younger than 35 with Graves' hyperthyroidism. The CDR3 runs from the conserved cysteine through the conserved F or W. A D gene is named only where the DNA matches it firmly. The listing skips clone size in some rows; elsewhere it reads once, few, many or a size class.

j_call: TRBJ1-5; clone_size: -; v_call: TRBV6-1; d_call: -; cdr3_aa: CASFRGGANQPQHF; cdr3_nt: TGTGCCAGCTTCAGGGGAGGTGCGAATCAGCCCCAGCATTTT
j_call: TRBJ2-7; clone_size: few; v_call: TRBV15; d_call: -; cdr3_aa: CATSRALLVSYEQYF; cdr3_nt: TGTGCCACCAGCAGGGCCCTACTGGTTTCCTACGAGCAGTACTTC
j_call: TRBJ2-5; clone_size: few; v_call: TRBV27; d_call: TRBD2; cdr3_aa: CASSPSLAGVMYF; cdr3_nt: TGTGCCAGCAGTCCCTCACTAGCGGGAGTGATGTACTTC
j_call: TRBJ2-3; clone_size: -; v_call: TRBV29-1; d_call: -; cdr3_aa: CSVEDQAGSSTDTQYF; cdr3_nt: TGCAGCGTTGAAGATCAGGCGGGATCTAGCACAGATACGCAGTATTTT
j_call: TRBJ1-1; clone_size: -; v_call: TRBV20-1; d_call: -; cdr3_aa: CSTQSAGVITEAFF; cdr3_nt: TGCAGTACCCAGTCGGCAGGGGTTATTACTGAAGCTTTCTTT
j_call: TRBJ2-3; clone_size: -; v_call: TRBV7-8; d_call: TRBD2; cdr3_aa: CASSFSGRLTDTQYF; cdr3_nt: TGTGCCAGCAGCTTTAGCGGGAGGCTCACAGATACGCAGTATTTT
j_call: TRBJ2-1; clone_size: few; v_call: TRBV3-1; d_call: -; cdr3_aa: CASSPSLSAYNEQFF; cdr3_nt: TGTGCCAGCAGCCCCTCTTTAAGCGCCTACAATGAGCAGTTCTTC
j_call: TRBJ2-5; clone_size: many; v_call: TRBV20-1; d_call: TRBD2; cdr3_aa: CSARVGGASETQYF; cdr3_nt: TGCAGTGCTAGAGTCGGGGGGGCCTCAGAGACCCAGTACTTC
j_call: TRBJ2-1; clone_size: few; v_call: TRBV13; d_call: TRBD2; cdr3_aa: CASSPTSGGSREQFF; cdr3_nt: TGTGCCAGCAGCCCAACTAGCGGGGGTTCCCGTGAGCAGTTCTTC
j_call: TRBJ2-1; clone_size: -; v_call: TRBV20-1; d_call: TRBD2; cdr3_aa: CSARGLWTSGDNEQFF; cdr3_nt: TGCAGTGCTAGAGGCCTCTGGACTAGCGGGGACAATGAGCAGTTCTTC
j_call: TRBJ2-2; clone_size: many; v_call: TRBV2; d_call: -; cdr3_aa: CASGGHKGDTGELFF; cdr3_nt: TGTGCCAGCGGGGGACACAAAGGGGACACCGGGGAGCTGTTTTTT
j_call: TRBJ2-1; clone_size: many; v_call: TRBV3-1; d_call: -; cdr3_aa: CASSQVYNEQFF; cdr3_nt: TGTGCCAGCAGCCAAGTATACAATGAGCAGTTCTTC
j_call: TRBJ1-5; clone_size: -; v_call: TRBV15; d_call: -; cdr3_aa: CATSRVKYNQPQHF; cdr3_nt: TGTGCCACCAGCAGAGTAAAGTACAATCAGCCCCAGCATTTT
j_call: TRBJ1-5; clone_size: -; v_call: TRBV27; d_call: -; cdr3_aa: CASSFGGYNQPQHF; cdr3_nt: TGTGCCAGCAGTTTTGGGGGTTACAATCAGCCCCAGCATTTT
j_call: TRBJ1-4; clone_size: many; v_call: TRBV20-1; d_call: TRBD1; cdr3_aa: CSAPMDRGNEKLFF; cdr3_nt: TGCAGTGCGCCAATGGACAGGGGTAATGAAAAACTGTTTTTT
j_call: TRBJ2-5; clone_size: few; v_call: TRBV28; d_call: TRBD2; cdr3_aa: CASSEKAGGLEETQYF; cdr3_nt: TGTGCCAGCAGTGAGAAAGCGGGAGGTTTGGAAGAGACCCAGTACTTC
j_call: TRBJ2-7; clone_size: -; v_call: TRBV2; d_call: TRBD1; cdr3_aa: CASSGDRATYEQYF; cdr3_nt: TGTGCCAGCAGTGGGGACAGGGCGACCTACGAGCAGTACTTC
j_call: TRBJ2-7; clone_size: -; v_call: TRBV6-1; d_call: TRBD2; cdr3_aa: CASRMSGSPYEQYF; cdr3_nt: TGTGCCAGCAGGATGAGCGGGAGCCCCTACGAGCAGTACTTC
j_call: TRBJ2-4; clone_size: few; v_call: TRBV29-1; d_call: -; cdr3_aa: CSGGLLDIQYF; cdr3_nt: TGCAGCGGTGGGTTGTTGGACATTCAGTACTTC
j_call: TRBJ2-7; clone_size: many; v_call: TRBV6-1; d_call: -; cdr3_aa: CASSEAHRDLYEQYF; cdr3_nt: TGTGCCAGCAGTGAAGCACACAGGGACCTTTACGAGCAGTACTTC
j_call: TRBJ2-6; clone_size: few; v_call: TRBV3-1; d_call: -; cdr3_aa: CASSQARSSGANVLTF; cdr3_nt: TGTGCCAGCAGCCAAGCCAGATCCTCTGGGGCCAACGTCCTGACTTTC
j_call: TRBJ2-6; clone_size: -; v_call: TRBV6-1; d_call: -; cdr3_aa: CVSSPGGLSHSGANVLTF; cdr3_nt: TGTGTCAGCAGTCCCGGGGGATTGTCACACTCTGGGGCCAACGTCCTGACTTTC
j_call: TRBJ1-1; clone_size: many; v_call: TRBV3-1; d_call: -; cdr3_aa: CASTTGLSNTEAFF; cdr3_nt: TGTGCCAGCACCACGGGACTTTCGAACACTGAAGCTTTCTTT
j_call: TRBJ1-4; clone_size: many; v_call: TRBV5-1; d_call: TRBD1; cdr3_aa: CASSFNTGATNEKLFF; cdr3_nt: TGCGCCAGCAGCTTTAACACAGGGGCAACTAATGAAAAACTGTTTTTT
j_call: TRBJ2-3; clone_size: few; v_call: TRBV5-1; d_call: -; cdr3_aa: CASSLAGSFTDTQYF; cdr3_nt: TGCGCCAGCAGCTTGGCCGGGAGTTTCACAGATACGCAGTATTTT
j_call: TRBJ2-5; clone_size: few; v_call: TRBV4-3; d_call: -; cdr3_aa: CASSDSATQETQYF; cdr3_nt: TGCGCCAGCAGCGACTCGGCGACTCAAGAGACCCAGTACTTC
j_call: TRBJ2-7; clone_size: many; v_call: TRBV20-1; d_call: -; cdr3_aa: CSARQAPTYEQYF; cdr3_nt: TGCAGTGCTAGACAGGCACCCACCTACGAGCAGTACTTC
j_call: TRBJ1-1; clone_size: many; v_call: TRBV12-3/TRBV12-4; d_call: -; cdr3_aa: CASSRFLNTEAFF; cdr3_nt: TGTGCCAGCAGTCGGTTTCTGAACACTGAAGCTTTCTTT
j_call: TRBJ2-7; clone_size: many; v_call: TRBV3-1; d_call: -; cdr3_aa: CASSPTGRLSEQYF; cdr3_nt: TGTGCCAGCAGCCCTACGGGAAGGCTCTCCGAGCAGTACTTC
j_call: TRBJ1-5; clone_size: many; v_call: TRBV20-1; d_call: -; cdr3_aa: CSASGGSNQPQHF; cdr3_nt: TGCAGTGCTAGCGGGGGTAGCAATCAGCCCCAGCATTTT
j_call: TRBJ2-7; clone_size: few; v_call: TRBV6-2/TRBV6-3; d_call: TRBD2; cdr3_aa: CASSYIAGGYEQYF; cdr3_nt: TGTGCCAGCAGTTACATTGCGGGAGGCTACGAGCAGTACTTC
j_call: TRBJ2-5; clone_size: -; v_call: TRBV18; d_call: TRBD1; cdr3_aa: CASSPIGQGGTETQYF; cdr3_nt: TGTGCCAGCTCACCGATCGGACAGGGAGGCACAGAGACCCAGTACTTC
j_call: TRBJ2-7; clone_size: -; v_call: TRBV20-1; d_call: -; cdr3_aa: CSAEPDSRSYEQYF; cdr3_nt: TGCAGTGCCGAACCAGACTCGCGCTCCTACGAGCAGTACTTC
j_call: TRBJ1-2; clone_size: -; v_call: TRBV7-9; d_call: TRBD1; cdr3_aa: CASSLGQGIYGYTF; cdr3_nt: TGTGCCAGCAGCTTAGGACAGGGAATCTATGGCTACACCTTC
j_call: TRBJ1-4; clone_size: -; v_call: TRBV11-2; d_call: -; cdr3_aa: CASSRPHQSATNEKLFF; cdr3_nt: TGTGCCAGCAGCCGCCCCCATCAGTCAGCAACTAATGAAAAACTGTTTTTT
j_call: TRBJ2-1; clone_size: many; v_call: TRBV7-8; d_call: TRBD2; cdr3_aa: CASSLQTGGEQFF; cdr3_nt: TGTGCCAGCAGCTTACAAACGGGGGGGGAGCAGTTCTTC
j_call: TRBJ2-7; clone_size: many; v_call: TRBV9; d_call: TRBD2; cdr3_aa: CASSGIAGGPDEQYF; cdr3_nt: TGTGCCAGCAGCGGAATAGCGGGAGGGCCCGACGAGCAGTACTTC
j_call: TRBJ2-5; clone_size: many; v_call: TRBV7-8; d_call: -; cdr3_aa: CASSLAARPQETQYF; cdr3_nt: TGTGCCAGCAGCTTGGCGGCCAGACCTCAAGAGACCCAGTACTTC
j_call: TRBJ1-5; clone_size: -; v_call: TRBV19; d_call: -; cdr3_aa: CASSIYTGSSNQPQHF; cdr3_nt: TGTGCCAGTAGTATATATACAGGGAGCAGCAATCAGCCCCAGCATTTT
j_call: TRBJ2-1; clone_size: many; v_call: TRBV20-1; d_call: -; cdr3_aa: CSARVPRSPEQFF; cdr3_nt: TGCAGTGCTAGAGTCCCGCGGAGCCCCGAGCAGTTCTTC